A single T cell receptor (beta chain) is shown here with its context. Its antigen is not identified. This record comes from a study of T cell responses to AZD1222 COVID-19 vaccine. Findings and limits, study-wide: White British ancestry dominated among donors, who included more females, and clonal diversity was possibly underestimated. Receipt of two AZD1222 doses was followed by a rise in Spike-specific TCR breadth and depth.

The protocol was immunoSEQ multiplex PCR, while the TCRdb copy is restricted to in-frame clones and leaves out a portion. The sample gives about 100,000 clones, approximately 87% of which show up once; more than 15% is in the top ten. CDR1 and CDR2 (germline): LNHDA, SQIVND (reference sequence). The V and J ends lost 5 bases and 9 bases respectively, with 14 bases between them. This CDR3 has 13 residues. The sequences come from peripheral blood, collected on day 0 of AZD1222 vaccination. This chain links TRBV19 with TRBJ1-5; possibly TRBD1 for D (5 bases). This sequence was found in an adult in good health. This CDR3 reads CASSEQGGRPQHF. Written as DNA, the CDR3 is TGTGCCAGTAGTGAGCAGGGAGGGCGGCCCCAGCATTTT.